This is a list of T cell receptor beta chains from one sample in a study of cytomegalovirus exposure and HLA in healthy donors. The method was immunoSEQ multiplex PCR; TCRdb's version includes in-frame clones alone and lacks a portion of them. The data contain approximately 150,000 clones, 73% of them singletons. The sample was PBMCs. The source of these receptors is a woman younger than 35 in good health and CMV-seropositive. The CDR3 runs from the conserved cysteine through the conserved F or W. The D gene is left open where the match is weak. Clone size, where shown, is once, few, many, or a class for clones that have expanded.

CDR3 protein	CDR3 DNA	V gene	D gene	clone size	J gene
CASRSTGGWTEAFF	TGTGCCAGCAGATCTACAGGGGGCTGGACTGAAGCTTTCTTT	TRBV28	TRBD1	NA	TRBJ1-1
CASSSGLAGGNEQFF	TGTGCCAGCAGCTCTGGACTAGCGGGGGGGAATGAGCAGTTCTTC	TRBV7-3	TRBD2	NA	TRBJ2-1
CASSWTGGEQYF	TGCGCCAGCAGTTGGACAGGCGGCGAGCAGTACTTC	TRBV10-2	TRBD1	NA	TRBJ2-7
CASSVGAGSEAFF	TGTGCCAGCAGCGTAGGGGCAGGGTCTGAAGCTTTCTTT	TRBV9	NA	NA	TRBJ1-1
CASSTTDGNQPQHF	TGTGCCAGCAGTACCACAGATGGCAATCAGCCCCAGCATTTT	TRBV6-1	NA	NA	TRBJ1-5
CASRPGTSGYEQYF	TGTGCCAGCAGGCCCGGGACTAGCGGCTACGAGCAGTACTTC	TRBV2	TRBD2	few	TRBJ2-7
CASSQKSYEQYF	TGTGCCAGCAGCCAAAAGAGTTACGAGCAGTACTTC	TRBV14	NA	NA	TRBJ2-7
CASAGNLNTEAFF	TGTGCCAGTGCCGGGAACTTGAACACTGAAGCTTTCTTT	TRBV19	NA	few	TRBJ1-1
CASSQFSGGAFEQYF	TGTGCCAGCAGCCAGTTTAGCGGGGGGGCGTTCGAGCAGTACTTC	TRBV7-2	TRBD2	once	TRBJ2-7
CASRAQSNQPQHF	TGTGCCAGCAGGGCCCAAAGCAATCAGCCCCAGCATTTT	TRBV7-2	NA	once	TRBJ1-5
CAWRRGENTGELFF	TGTGCCTGGCGCCGGGGAGAGAACACCGGGGAGCTGTTTTTT	TRBV30	NA	few	TRBJ2-2
CSVVRNTEAFF	TGCAGCGTTGTGAGGAACACTGAAGCTTTCTTT	TRBV29-1	NA	NA	TRBJ1-1
CASNLGQGYNYGYTF	TGTGCCAGCAATCTCGGACAGGGTTACAACTATGGCTACACCTTC	TRBV6-1	TRBD1	NA	TRBJ1-2
CASSPSRQGAASFTEAFF	TGTGCCAGCTCACCCTCGAGACAGGGGGCTGCGAGTTTCACTGAAGCTTTCTTT	TRBV18	TRBD1	few	TRBJ1-1
CASSPRDRAHPAFF	TGTGCCAGCAGCCCCCGCGACAGGGCCCACCCGGCTTTCTTT	TRBV27	TRBD1	few	TRBJ1-1
CASTLQGGRYEQYF	TGTGCCAGCACCCTACAGGGGGGGAGGTACGAGCAGTACTTC	TRBV6-1	NA	once	TRBJ2-7